This TCR beta chain stems from a study of blood T cell repertoires in COVID-19. Across the whole study: Both acute and convalescent COVID-19 samples were obtained from the United States, Italy and Spain. T cells, B-cell-depleted T cells, or PBMCs provided the cDNA or gDNA that served as material.

Recruitment covered about two dozen US areas and drew participants whose ages spanned roughly 18 to 95 years. Clones were read by immunoSEQ multiplex PCR, and TCRdb kept only the in-frame ones, dropping some. In the table there are about 350,000 clones, around 87% of which are singletons. The CDR3 has 16 residues. V was shortened by 4 bases and J by 3 bases, with 17 bases between the two germline ends. Germline values: CDR1 SGHDT, CDR2 YYEEEE. The chain joins TRBV5-6 to TRBJ1-5; tentatively, D is TRBD1 (6 bases). This receptor was identified in a woman in her twenties or thirties who had recovered from COVID-19. Sequenced input: PBMCs or T cells enriched from blood (not recorded which). CDR3 bases: TGTGCCAGCAGCCAGGGGACCCTCAGCGCCAATCAGCCCCAGCATTTT. This codes for CASSQGTLSANQPQHF.